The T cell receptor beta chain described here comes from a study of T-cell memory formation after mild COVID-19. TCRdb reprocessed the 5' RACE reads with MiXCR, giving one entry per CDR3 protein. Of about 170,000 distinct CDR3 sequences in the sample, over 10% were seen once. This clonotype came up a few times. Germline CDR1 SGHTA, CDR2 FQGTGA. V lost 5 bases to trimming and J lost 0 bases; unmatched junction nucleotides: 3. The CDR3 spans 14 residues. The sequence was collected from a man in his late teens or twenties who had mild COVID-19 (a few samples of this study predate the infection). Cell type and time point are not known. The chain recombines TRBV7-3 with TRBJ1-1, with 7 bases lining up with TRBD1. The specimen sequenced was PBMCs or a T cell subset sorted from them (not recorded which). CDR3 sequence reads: CASSQGQLNTEAFF. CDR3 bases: TGTGCCAGCAGCCAGGGACAGCTGAACACTGAAGCTTTCTTT.